The 18 T cell receptor beta chains listed next were all sequenced from one sample in a study of radiotherapy plus CTLA-4 blockade in lung cancer. The repertoire was sequenced with immunoSEQ multiplex PCR; TCRdb's copy has only in-frame clones and lacks some. This sample has about 66,000 clones; over 75% occur once, and the top ten carry about 4.3%. Sample: peripheral blood, taken from a patient treated with radiotherapy plus ipilimumab. These receptors were collected from a human donor with non-small cell lung cancer who had a partial response to radiotherapy plus ipilimumab.

The chain employs TRBV5-6 and TRBJ2-3, with 8 bases that match TRBD1. Germline CDR1 reads SGHDT; CDR2 reads YYEEEE. The CDR3 has 13 amino acids. The ends lost 4 bases at V and 6 bases at J; junction bases unmatched: 4. This CDR3 reads CASSNRGRDTQYF. For the CDR3, the DNA is TGTGCCAGCAGCAACAGGGGGAGGGATACGCAGTATTTT.

This clone was seen once. This chain links TRBV5-4 with TRBJ2-5; 12 bases are a match to TRBD2. The length of the CDR3 is 16 residues. V lost 2 bases to trimming and J lost 5 bases; unmatched junction nucleotides: 7. The V gene's germline CDR1 is SGHNT and CDR2 YYREEE (reference sequence). CDR3 residues: CASSLLAGGAAETQYF. The CDR3 DNA is TGTGCCAGCAGCTTACTAGCGGGAGGCGCGGCGGAGACCCAGTACTTC.

This clone was picked up a small number of times. CDR3 coding DNA: TGTGCCAGCAGTTTAACAGGGGGCGATACGCAGTATTTT. Its translation is CASSLTGGDTQYF. V gene TRBV28 combines with J gene TRBJ2-3; 9 nucleotides line up with TRBD1. V trimming: 2 bases; J trimming: 6 bases; junction bases outside the gene matches: 0. CDR1 is MDHEN and CDR2 is SYDVKM in the germline V gene. This CDR3 region has 13 residues.

This clone occurred once. The CDR3 DNA reads as TGTGCCAGCAGTTTGACAGGGGCGGGGTATGGCTACACCTTC. Protein product: CASSLTGAGYGYTF. This chain connects TRBV28 to TRBJ1-2; 8 bases match TRBD1. CDR1 is MDHEN, CDR2 SYDVKM, per germline. Unmatched junction bases numbered 5, after V lost 3 bases and J lost 5 bases. CDR3 length: 14 amino acids.

The rearrangement uses TRBV19 and TRBJ1-6; D perhaps matches TRBD1 (5 bases). Per germline, CDR1 LNHDA and CDR2 SQIVND (reference sequence). The CDR3 spans 17 residues. Trimming cost V 3 bases and J 11 bases, with 23 bases left between them. The chain's CDR3 is CASSILDPGTPGTPLHF. As DNA, the CDR3 is TGTGCCAGTAGTATCCTAGATCCGGGGACTCCCGGGACACCCCTCCACTTT.

This clone was found once. V is TRBV20-1 and J is TRBJ2-3; D gene ambiguous. The V gene lost 2 bases and the J gene lost 5 bases, with 5 bases spanning the gap. The CDR3 has 11 residues. Germline CDR1 DFQATT, CDR2 SNEGSKA (reference sequence). This CDR3 reads CSARPGDTQYF. As DNA, the CDR3 is TGCAGTGCTAGACCCGGAGATACGCAGTATTTT.

This chain links TRBV27 with TRBJ1-5; 9 nucleotides align to TRBD1. CDR1 is MNHEY and CDR2 is SMNVEV in the germline V gene (reference sequence). The junction had 5 bases not matched to a gene; V was cut back by 2 bases and J by 3 bases. This CDR3 has 16 amino acids. The CDR3 loop reads CASSLGTGRVNQPQHF. As DNA, the CDR3 is TGTGCCAGCAGTTTAGGGACAGGGAGGGTCAATCAGCCCCAGCATTTT.

The chain employs TRBV28 and TRBJ2-6, with TRBD2 identical over 7 bases. CDR1 and CDR2 (germline): MDHEN, SYDVKM. V lost 1 base and J lost 1; bases outside the gene matches: 7. This CDR3 spans 18 amino acids. The CDR3 DNA sequence: TGTGCCAGCAGTTTATTTGGGGGAGGGCCTTCTGGGGCCAACGTCCTGACTTTC. It yields the protein CASSLFGGGPSGANVLTF.

The rearrangement links TRBV10-1 to TRBJ2-7; the D gene is possibly TRBD1 (6 bases). This CDR3 region has 16 residues. Germline CDR1 reads WNHNN; CDR2 reads SYGVQD (reference sequence). V gave up 4 bases and J gave up 6 bases, with 22 bases separating them. The DNA of the CDR3 is TGCGCCAGCAGTGGGGGGACGGGCAGGGGAAAAGGCGAGCAGTACTTC. Its translation is CASSGGTGRGKGEQYF.

This clone was seen only a few times. The chain couples TRBV2 to TRBJ1-5; D perhaps matches TRBD1 (5 bases). The length of the CDR3 is 12 residues. Germline V CDR1 and CDR2: SNHLY, FYNNEI. The V end lost 6 bases, the J end lost 5 bases, and 8 bases lay between the germline ends. CDR3 protein: CASSLRDQPQHF. The CDR3 region has the DNA TGTGCCAGCAGCCTCAGGGATCAGCCCCAGCATTTT.

CDR3 residues: CASSYSRQAYEQYF. CDR3 nucleotide sequence: TGTGCCAGCAGTTACTCGAGACAGGCCTACGAGCAGTACTTC. The chain couples TRBV6-5 to TRBJ2-5; tentative D call: TRBD1 (6 bases). The J call may be incorrect, as the DNA end agrees better with TRBJ2-7. CDR1 is MNHEY and CDR2 is SVGAGI in the germline V gene. CDR3 length: 14 amino acids.

The chain joins TRBV19 to TRBJ2-3; D call uncertain. CDR1 LNHDA and CDR2 SQIVND come from the germline V gene (reference sequence). V was clipped by 2 bases and J by 5 bases, with 8 bases between them. The CDR3 length is 13 residues. Here the CDR3 reads CASSISRLDTQYF. CDR3 coding DNA: TGTGCCAGTAGTATATCCAGATTAGATACGCAGTATTTT.

The genes are TRBV6-1 and TRBJ2-3; the D gene is possibly TRBD2 (5 bases). Germline loops: CDR1 MNHNS, CDR2 SASEGT. Trimming removed 4 bases from V and 5 bases from J, with 10 bases in between. CDR3 length: 13 amino acids. CDR3 residues: CASSGMGEDTQYF. The CDR3 DNA sequence: TGTGCCAGCAGTGGGATGGGAGAAGATACGCAGTATTTT.

This clone showed up just once. The chain recombines TRBV2 with TRBJ1-4; 7 positions agree with TRBD1. This CDR3 is built from 19 residues. Germline V gene sequence: CDR1 SNHLY, CDR2 FYNNEI. V shed 0 bases and J 0 bases; nucleotides not matched to a gene: 10. The DNA for the CDR3 is TGTGCCAGCAGTGAAGCGCCTTTGAAGGGGGCAACAACTAATGAAAAACTGTTTTTT. Translated: CASSEAPLKGATTNEKLFF.

The chain uses TRBV6-4 and TRBJ2-1, with 9 bases matching TRBD2. The V gene end was trimmed by 4 bases and the J gene end by 5 bases; junction bases not matched to a gene: 6. This CDR3 has 15 amino acids. In germline, CDR1 is MRHNA, CDR2 SNTAGT. The CDR3 reads CASSALAGFNNEQFF. The CDR3 nucleotides are TGTGCCAGCAGTGCCCTAGCGGGGTTTAACAATGAGCAGTTCTTC.

The chain carries TRBV5-4 and TRBJ2-5; 9 bases fit TRBD2. The CDR3 spans 15 residues. In germline, CDR1 is SGHNT, CDR2 YYREEE (reference sequence). With V trimmed by 1 base and J by 2 bases, 3 bases remained unmatched. This CDR3 reads CASSLSAGGQETQYF. In nucleotides, the CDR3 is TGTGCCAGCAGCTTGTCAGCGGGAGGACAAGAGACCCAGTACTTC.

The genes are TRBV7-6 and TRBJ2-2; 8 nucleotides match TRBD1. With V trimmed by 5 bases and J by 5 bases, 7 bases remained unmatched. The germline V gene encodes CDR1 SGHVS and CDR2 FNYEAQ. The CDR3 consists of 15 residues. The CDR3 protein is CASSPGGKGTGELFF. CDR3 DNA sequence: TGTGCCAGCAGCCCAGGGGGCAAAGGGACCGGGGAGCTGTTTTTT. Full variable domain (missing parts from reference TRBV7-6 and TRBJ2-2): GAGVSQSPRYKVTKRGQDVALRCDPISGHVSLYWYRQALGQGPEFLTYFNYEAQQDKSGLPNDRFSAERPEGSISTLTIQRTEQRDSAMYRCASSPGGKGTGELFFGEGSRLTVL.

This chain links TRBV5-1 with TRBJ1-1, with D unclear. The length of the CDR3 is 14 residues. V dropped 3 bases and J dropped 5 bases, with 14 bases sitting between them. From germline, CDR1 is SGHRS and CDR2 YFSETQ. CDR3 DNA sequence: TGCGCCAGCAGCTACACCCCAACGGGGACTGAAGCTTTCTTT. This translates into CASSYTPTGTEAFF.